The sequence of this TCR beta chain was determined in a study of neurological immune-mediated disorders. With 5 bases clipped from V and 6 bases from J, the junction kept 5 bases outside the gene matches. The CDR3 is made up of 13 amino acids. This clonotype was recorded many times. Volunteers at a blood bank in Maryland, USA, were the healthy controls. TCRdb reprocessed the 5' RACE reads via MiXCR and lists one record per CDR3 protein. The sample contains roughly 60,000 distinct CDR3 sequences, 11% of which appear only once. V and J are TRBV12-3 or TRBV12-4 and TRBJ1-1; 8 bases map to TRBD1. Sequencing was done on a sample of PBMCs. The clonotype comes from a man aged 55-75 years in good health. The CDR3: CASSATGDAEAFF. The CDR3 region has the DNA TGTGCCAGCAGTGCGACAGGGGATGCTGAAGCTTTCTTT.